The clone carrying this TCR beta chain was seen more than once but under ten times. Antigen unknown. The record originates from a study of cytomegalovirus exposure and HLA in healthy donors. Study conclusions and caveats: Later analysis found that TCR beta chains associated with HLA were more clonally expanded than other, equally common chains. Sequencing artifact likely explains a cluster of highly shared sequence variants. It was confirmed in vitro that a few of the CMV-associated chains were specific for CMV antigens. Associated with cytomegalovirus, according to the listing, were some 180 TCR beta chains.

The trim removed 2 bases at V and 4 bases at J, leaving 5 bases unmatched. Germline lookup yields CDR1 SGHVS and CDR2 FQNEAQ. The CDR3 contains 15 residues. PCR amplification relied on 60 Vbeta primers (plus 13 Jbeta primers). Data came from immunoSEQ multiplex PCR; TCRdb stores just in-frame clones and leaves some out. The sample has about 160,000 clones, around 72% seen once. This receptor was identified in a middle-aged man in good health and CMV-seropositive. The chain has TRBV7-8 and TRBJ1-1, with 9 bases that match TRBD1. Sequences were obtained from PBMCs. For the CDR3, the DNA is TGTGCCAGCAGCTTAATCCGGGACAGGGTCACTGAAGCTTTCTTT. Amino acids: CASSLIRDRVTEAFF.